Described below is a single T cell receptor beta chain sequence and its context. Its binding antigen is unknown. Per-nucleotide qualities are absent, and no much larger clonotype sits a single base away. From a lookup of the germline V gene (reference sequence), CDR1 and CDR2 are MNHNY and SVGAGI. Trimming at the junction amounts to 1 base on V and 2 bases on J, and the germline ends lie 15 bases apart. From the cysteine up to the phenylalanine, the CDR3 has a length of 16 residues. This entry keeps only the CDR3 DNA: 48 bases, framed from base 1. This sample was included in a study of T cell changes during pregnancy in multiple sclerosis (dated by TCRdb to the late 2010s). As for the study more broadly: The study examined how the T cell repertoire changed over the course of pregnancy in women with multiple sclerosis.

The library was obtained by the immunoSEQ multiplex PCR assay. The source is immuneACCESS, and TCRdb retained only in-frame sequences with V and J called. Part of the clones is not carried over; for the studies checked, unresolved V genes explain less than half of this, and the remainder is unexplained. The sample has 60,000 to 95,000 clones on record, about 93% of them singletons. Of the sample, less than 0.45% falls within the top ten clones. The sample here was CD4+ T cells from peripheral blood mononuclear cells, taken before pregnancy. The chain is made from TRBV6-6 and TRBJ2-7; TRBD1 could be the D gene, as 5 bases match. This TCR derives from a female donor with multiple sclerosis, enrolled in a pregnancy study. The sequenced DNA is TGTGCCAGCAGTTACTTTACTTCGTCGGACACCTACGAGCAGTACTTC. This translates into CASSYFTSSDTYEQYF.